Here is one T cell receptor (beta chain) with its context. What it recognizes is unknown. These data belong to a study of OX40 agonist ivuxolimab in advanced cancers. Study details: Partial responses, seen in three patients, involved one hepatocellular carcinoma and two cutaneous melanomas.

The method was immunoSEQ multiplex PCR; TCRdb's version includes in-frame clones alone and lacks a portion of them. In the table there are approximately 3,000 clones, roughly 79% of which are singletons. Study-wide results and limits: CD4+ T cells averaged fewer expanded clones than CD8+ T cells. Still undetermined is the antigen specificity of the expanded peripheral T cells.

Drawing of blood for sampling happened at baseline, at cycle 4 day 1, and at cycle 7 day 1. The specimen was CD4+ or CD8+ T cells sorted from blood, collected in a trial of the OX40 agonist ivuxolimab. This TCR was sampled from an adult with an advanced solid tumor such as melanoma, head and neck, liver or kidney cancer.

CDR3 DNA sequence: TGCAGCGTTGAAGAAATAGGGACCGGGGAGCTGTTTTTT. It specifies CSVEEIGTGELFF. The rearrangement uses TRBV29-1 and TRBJ2-2; D call uncertain. The CDR3 extends over 13 amino acids. Looked up from germline, CDR1 is SQVTM and CDR2 is ANQGSEA. Trimming took off 0 bases at V and 5 bases at J, with 7 bases between the two ends.